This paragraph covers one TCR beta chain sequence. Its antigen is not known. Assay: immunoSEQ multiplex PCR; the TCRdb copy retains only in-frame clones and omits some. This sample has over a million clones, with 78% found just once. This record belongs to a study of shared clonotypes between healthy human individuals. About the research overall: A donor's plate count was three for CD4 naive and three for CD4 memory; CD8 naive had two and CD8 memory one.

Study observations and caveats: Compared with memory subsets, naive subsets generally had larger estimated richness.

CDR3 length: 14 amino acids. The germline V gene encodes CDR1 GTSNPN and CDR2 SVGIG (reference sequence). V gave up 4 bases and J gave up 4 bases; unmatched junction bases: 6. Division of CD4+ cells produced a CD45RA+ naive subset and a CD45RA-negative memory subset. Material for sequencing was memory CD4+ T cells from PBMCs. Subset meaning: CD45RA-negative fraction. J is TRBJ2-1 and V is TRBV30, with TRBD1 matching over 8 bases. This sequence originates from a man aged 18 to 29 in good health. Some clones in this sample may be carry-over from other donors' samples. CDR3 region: CAWNPQGAYNEQFF. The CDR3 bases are TGTGCCTGGAACCCTCAGGGGGCATACAATGAGCAGTTCTTC.